This T cell receptor beta chain was documented in a study of vaccination effects on CD4 cells after COVID-19. With approximately ten days of culture completed, CD4+ T cells were isolated. The person acquired a PCR-confirmed SARS-CoV-2 infection between March and December 2020. Participants got two doses of BNT162b2 or mRNA-1273 vaccine. Cells had half their medium changed to IL-2 medium on days 3 and 7. V was clipped by 6 bases and J by 0 bases; unmatched bases: 14. The CDR3 extends over 19 amino acids. Germline lookup yields CDR1 MDHEN and CDR2 SYDVKM. The data were produced by immunoSEQ multiplex PCR, yet TCRdb's version contains in-frame clones alone and is incomplete. The sample lists roughly 30,000 clones, about three quarters occurring once. Notes on this clone: Antigen specificity is unknown.

The TCR sequence derives from a human donor who had a prior SARS-CoV-2 infection. The specimen comprised CD4+ T cells from PBMCs cultured without peptide, sampled after COVID-19 vaccination. This chain joins TRBV28 and TRBJ2-1; 10 bases align to TRBD1. This CDR3 is CASSGPPTGGLSSYNEQFF. CDR3 in DNA: TGTGCCAGCAGCGGACCCCCGACAGGGGGCTTAAGCTCCTACAATGAGCAGTTCTTC.